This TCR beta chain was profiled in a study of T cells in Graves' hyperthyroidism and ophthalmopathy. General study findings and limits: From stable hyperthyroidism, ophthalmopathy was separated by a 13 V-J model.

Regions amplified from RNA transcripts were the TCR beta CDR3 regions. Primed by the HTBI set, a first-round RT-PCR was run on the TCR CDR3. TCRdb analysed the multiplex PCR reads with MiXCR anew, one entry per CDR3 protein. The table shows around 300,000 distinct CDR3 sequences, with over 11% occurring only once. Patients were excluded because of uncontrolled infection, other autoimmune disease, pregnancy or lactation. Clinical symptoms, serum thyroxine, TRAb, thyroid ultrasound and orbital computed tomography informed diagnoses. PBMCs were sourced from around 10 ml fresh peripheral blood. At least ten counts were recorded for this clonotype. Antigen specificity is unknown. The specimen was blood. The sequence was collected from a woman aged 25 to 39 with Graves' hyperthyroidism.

CDR3 coding DNA: TGTGCCAGCAAAGGAAATCAGCCCCAGCATTTT. Its protein product is CASKGNQPQHF. V gene TRBV7-3 combines with J gene TRBJ1-5; D gene unclear. The germline V gene has CDR1 SGHTA and CDR2 FQGTGA. Trimming took 7 bases from V and 4 from J, leaving 5 bases between them. The CDR3 is made up of 11 amino acids.